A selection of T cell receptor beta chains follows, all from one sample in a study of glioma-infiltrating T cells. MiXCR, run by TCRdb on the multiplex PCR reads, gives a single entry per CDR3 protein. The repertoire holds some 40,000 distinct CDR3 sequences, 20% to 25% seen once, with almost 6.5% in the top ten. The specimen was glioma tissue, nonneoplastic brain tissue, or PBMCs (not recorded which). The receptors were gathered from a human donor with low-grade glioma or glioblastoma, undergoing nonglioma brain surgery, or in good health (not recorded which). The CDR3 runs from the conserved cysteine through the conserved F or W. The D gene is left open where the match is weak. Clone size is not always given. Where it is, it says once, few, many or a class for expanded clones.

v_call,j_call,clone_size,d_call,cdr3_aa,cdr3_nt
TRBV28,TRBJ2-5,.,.,CASIPLEVTDQGTQYF,TGTGCCAGCATTCCCCTCGAGGTCACCGACCAAGGGACCCAGTACTTC
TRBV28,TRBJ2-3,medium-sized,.,CASSRPGIADTQYF,TGTGCCAGCAGCCGCCCCGGGATCGCAGATACGCAGTATTTT
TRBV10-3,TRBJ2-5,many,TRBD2,CAISVGLAGQETQYF,TGTGCCATCAGCGTAGGACTAGCGGGCCAAGAGACCCAGTACTTC
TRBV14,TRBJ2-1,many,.,CASGLLLDSLRNEQFF,TGTGCCAGCGGCCTACTCCTAGATTCACTACGCAATGAGCAGTTCTTC
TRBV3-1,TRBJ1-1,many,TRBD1,CAAIGDRAEAFF,TGTGCTGCTATTGGAGACAGGGCTGAAGCTTTCTTT
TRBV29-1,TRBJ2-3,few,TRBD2,CSVVPWTSGSSINTDTQYF,TGCAGCGTTGTACCCTGGACTAGCGGGAGTTCGATTAACACAGATACGCAGTATTTT
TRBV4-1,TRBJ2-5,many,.,CASSHRWGQETQYF,TGCGCCAGCAGCCACCGATGGGGCCAAGAGACCCAGTACTTC
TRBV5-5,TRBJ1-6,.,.,CASSLGPTLNYNSPLHF,TGTGCCAGCAGCTTGGGACCGACGTTAAATTATAATTCACCCCTCCACTTT
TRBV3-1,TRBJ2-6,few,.,CASSTGLGSGANVLTF,TGTGCCAGCAGCACCGGCCTGGGCTCTGGGGCCAACGTCCTGACTTTC
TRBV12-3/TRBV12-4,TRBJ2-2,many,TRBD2,CASITTGGVNTGELFF,TGTGCCAGCATTACTACCGGGGGGGTGAACACCGGGGAGCTGTTTTTT
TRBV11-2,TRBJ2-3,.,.,CASSLMDKDTQYF,TGTGCCAGCAGCTTGATGGACAAAGATACGCAGTATTTT
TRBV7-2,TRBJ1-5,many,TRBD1,CASSRRGTGGGHRNQPQHF,TGTGCCAGCAGCCGCCGGGGGACAGGGGGCGGTCATCGCAATCAGCCCCAGCATTTT
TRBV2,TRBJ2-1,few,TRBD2,CASSEWTSGDAPQNNEQFF,TGTGCCAGCAGTGAATGGACTAGCGGGGACGCTCCCCAGAACAATGAGCAGTTCTTC
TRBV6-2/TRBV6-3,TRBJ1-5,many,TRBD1,CASSYMTGSIQPQHF,TGTGCCAGCAGTTATATGACAGGGTCGATTCAGCCCCAGCATTTT
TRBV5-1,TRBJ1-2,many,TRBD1,CASSPGDRYGYTF,TGCGCCAGCAGCCCCGGGGACAGATATGGCTACACCTTC
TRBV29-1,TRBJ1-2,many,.,CSVPRSRQADYGYTF,TGCAGCGTCCCCAGATCTCGACAGGCCGACTATGGCTACACCTTC
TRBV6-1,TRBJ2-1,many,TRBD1,CASKTGQGGTESYNEQFF,TGTGCCAGCAAAACGGGACAGGGGGGCACAGAATCCTACAATGAGCAGTTCTTC
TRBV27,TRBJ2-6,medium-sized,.,CASRTPVSGSGANVLTF,TGTGCCAGCAGGACCCCCGTGTCTGGGTCTGGGGCCAACGTCCTGACTTTC
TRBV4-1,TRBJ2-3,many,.,CASSQDHFVRRTDTQYF,TGCGCCAGCAGCCAAGACCACTTCGTCAGGCGCACAGATACGCAGTATTTT
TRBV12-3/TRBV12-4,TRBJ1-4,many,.,CASSPGRRNEKLFF,TGTGCCAGCAGCCCTGGTCGCCGTAATGAAAAACTGTTTTTT
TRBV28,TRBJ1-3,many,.,CASSRQPLSGNTIYF,TGTGCCAGCAGTCGACAGCCTCTATCTGGAAACACCATATATTTT
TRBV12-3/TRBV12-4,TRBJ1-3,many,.,CASSTDPFMGAIYF,TGTGCCAGCAGTACTGACCCTTTTATGGGCGCCATATATTTT
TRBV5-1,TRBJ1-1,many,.,CASSLEGGPSTEAFF,TGCGCCAGCAGCTTGGAGGGGGGCCCCAGCACTGAAGCTTTCTTT
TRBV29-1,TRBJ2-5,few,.,CSVDILEETQYF,TGCAGCGTTGATATTCTAGAAGAGACCCAGTACTTC
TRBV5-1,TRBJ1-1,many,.,CASSSYYMNTEAFF,TGCGCCAGCAGCTCTTACTATATGAACACTGAAGCTTTCTTT
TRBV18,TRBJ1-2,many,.,CASSPDSIYGYTF,TGTGCCAGCTCACCCGACAGTATCTATGGCTACACCTTC
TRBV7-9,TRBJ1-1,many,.,CASSPGSSNTEAFF,TGTGCCAGCAGCCCCGGGTCCTCGAACACTGAAGCTTTCTTT
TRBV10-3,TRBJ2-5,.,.,CAISESTAQETQYF,TGTGCCATCAGTGAGTCAACAGCCCAAGAGACCCAGTACTTC
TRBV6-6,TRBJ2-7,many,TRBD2,CASSYSAPLAGEPYEQYF,TGTGCCAGCAGTTACTCCGCACCGCTAGCGGGGGAACCCTACGAGCAGTACTTC
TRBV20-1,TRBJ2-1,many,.,CSVRLVNEQFF,TGCAGTGTCCGACTAGTAAATGAGCAGTTCTTC
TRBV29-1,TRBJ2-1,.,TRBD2,CSVEGSGRATGEQFF,TGCAGCGTTGAAGGGAGCGGGAGGGCCACAGGAGAGCAGTTCTTC
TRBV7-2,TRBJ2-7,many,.,CASSFIYEQYF,TGTGCCAGCAGCTTTATTTACGAGCAGTACTTC
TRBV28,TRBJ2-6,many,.,CASTSGTSGANVLTF,TGTGCCAGCACCTCGGGGACCTCTGGGGCCAACGTCCTGACTTTC
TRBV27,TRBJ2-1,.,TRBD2,CVSSFGTSGSNEQFF,TGTGTTAGCAGTTTCGGGACTAGCGGGTCCAATGAGCAGTTCTTC
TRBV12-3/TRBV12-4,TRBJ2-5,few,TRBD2,CASSFRLARETQYF,TGTGCCAGCAGTTTTCGACTAGCCAGAGAGACCCAGTACTTC
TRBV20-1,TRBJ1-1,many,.,CSASLGGWTEAFF,TGCAGTGCTAGCTTGGGAGGGTGGACTGAAGCTTTCTTT
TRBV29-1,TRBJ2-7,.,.,CSVRGGTNPYEQYF,TGCAGCGTTAGGGGGGGAACGAACCCCTACGAGCAGTACTTC
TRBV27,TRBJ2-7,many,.,CASSSRATEQYF,TGTGCCAGCAGCTCCAGGGCCACCGAGCAGTACTTC
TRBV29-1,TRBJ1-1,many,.,CSVATTEAFF,TGCAGCGTTGCGACCACTGAAGCTTTCTTT
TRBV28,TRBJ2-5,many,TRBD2,CASSRGGSFQETQYF,TGTGCCAGCAGTAGGGGAGGGAGCTTCCAAGAGACCCAGTACTTC
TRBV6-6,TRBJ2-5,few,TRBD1,CASSYFPGGGETQYF,TGTGCCAGCAGTTACTTTCCAGGGGGTGGGGAGACCCAGTACTTC
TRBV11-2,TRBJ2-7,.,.,CASSLNPGIDYEQYF,TGTGCCAGCAGCTTAAATCCGGGCATAGACTACGAGCAGTACTTC
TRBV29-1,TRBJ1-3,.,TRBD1,CSVPAATGGSGNTIYF,TGCAGCGTGCCAGCGGCTACAGGGGGCTCTGGAAACACCATATATTTT
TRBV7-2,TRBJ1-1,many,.,CASSYRDGNTEAFF,TGTGCCAGCAGCTACAGGGATGGGAACACTGAAGCTTTCTTT
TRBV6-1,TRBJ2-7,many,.,CASTTYRDHEQYF,TGTGCCAGCACTACCTACAGGGACCACGAGCAGTACTTC